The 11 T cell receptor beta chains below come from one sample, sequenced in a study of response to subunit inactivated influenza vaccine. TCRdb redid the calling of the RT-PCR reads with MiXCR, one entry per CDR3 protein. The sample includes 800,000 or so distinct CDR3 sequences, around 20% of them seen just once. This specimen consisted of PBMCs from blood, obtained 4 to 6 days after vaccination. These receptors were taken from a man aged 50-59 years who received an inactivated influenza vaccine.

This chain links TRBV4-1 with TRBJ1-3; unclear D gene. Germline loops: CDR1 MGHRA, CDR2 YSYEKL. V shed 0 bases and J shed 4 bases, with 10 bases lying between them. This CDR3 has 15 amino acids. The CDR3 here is CASSQDGSVGNTIYF. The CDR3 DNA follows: TGCGCCAGCAGCCAAGACGGTTCCGTCGGAAACACCATATATTTT.

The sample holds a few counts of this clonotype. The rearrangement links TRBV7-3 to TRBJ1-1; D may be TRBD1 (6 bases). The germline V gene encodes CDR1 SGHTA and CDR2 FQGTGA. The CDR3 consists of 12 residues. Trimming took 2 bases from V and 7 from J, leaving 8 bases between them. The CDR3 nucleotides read TGTGCCAGCAGCTTACCACAGGGTGAAGCTTTCTTT. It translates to CASSLPQGEAFF. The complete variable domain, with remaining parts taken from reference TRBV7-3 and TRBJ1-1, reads GAGVSQTPSNKVTEKGKYVELRCDPISGHTALYWYRQSLGQGPEFLIYFQGTGAADDSGLPNDRFFAVRPEGSVSTLKIQRTERGDSAVYLCASSLPQGEAFFGQGTRLTVV.

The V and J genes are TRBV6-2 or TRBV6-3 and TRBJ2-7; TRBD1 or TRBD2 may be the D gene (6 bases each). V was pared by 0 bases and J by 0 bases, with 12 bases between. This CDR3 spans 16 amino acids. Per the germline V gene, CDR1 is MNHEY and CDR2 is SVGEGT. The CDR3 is CASSYSAGTSSYEQYF. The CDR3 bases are TGTGCCAGCAGTTACTCGGCGGGGACAAGCTCCTACGAGCAGTACTTC.

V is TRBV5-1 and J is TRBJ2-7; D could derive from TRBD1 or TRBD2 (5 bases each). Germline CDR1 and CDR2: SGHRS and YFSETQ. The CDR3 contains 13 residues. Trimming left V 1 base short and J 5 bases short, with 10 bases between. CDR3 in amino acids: CASSLTRGDEQYF. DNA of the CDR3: TGCGCCAGCAGCTTGACCCGAGGGGACGAGCAGTACTTC.

The CDR3 protein is CASSLYPFGTGELFF. CDR3 bases: TGTGCCAGCAGTTTATACCCCTTCGGCACCGGGGAGCTGTTTTTT. V is TRBV28 and J is TRBJ2-2; no firm D call. The CDR3 length is 15 residues. Trimming took off 1 base at V and 4 bases at J, with 10 bases between the two ends. Germline V gene data show CDR1 as MDHEN and CDR2 as SYDVKM.

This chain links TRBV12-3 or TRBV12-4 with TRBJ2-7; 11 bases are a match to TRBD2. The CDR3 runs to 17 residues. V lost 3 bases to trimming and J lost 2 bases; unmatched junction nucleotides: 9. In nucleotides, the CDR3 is TGTGCCAGCAGTTTTAGCGGGAGGGCCTTAAGACCCTACGAGCAGTACTTC. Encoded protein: CASSFSGRALRPYEQYF.

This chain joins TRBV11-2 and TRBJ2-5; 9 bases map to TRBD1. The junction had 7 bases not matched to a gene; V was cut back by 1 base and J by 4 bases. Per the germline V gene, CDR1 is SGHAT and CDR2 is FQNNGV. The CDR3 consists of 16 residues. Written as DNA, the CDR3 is TGTGCCAGCAGCTTAGGGACAGGGGCCTTGAGAGAGACCCAGTACTTC. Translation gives CASSLGTGALRETQYF.

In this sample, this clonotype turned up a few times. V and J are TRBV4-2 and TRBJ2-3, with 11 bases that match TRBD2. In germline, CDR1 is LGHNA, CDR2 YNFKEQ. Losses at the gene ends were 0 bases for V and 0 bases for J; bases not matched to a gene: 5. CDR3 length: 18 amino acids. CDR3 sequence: CASSQDWASGRSTDTQYF. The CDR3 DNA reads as TGTGCCAGCAGCCAAGACTGGGCTAGCGGGAGGAGCACAGATACGCAGTATTTT.

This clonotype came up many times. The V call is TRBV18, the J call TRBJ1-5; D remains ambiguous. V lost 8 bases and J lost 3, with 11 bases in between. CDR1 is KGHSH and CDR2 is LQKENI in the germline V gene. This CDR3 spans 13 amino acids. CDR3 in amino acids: CASSPGVNQPQHF. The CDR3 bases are TGTGCCAGCAGCCCTGGGGTCAATCAGCCCCAGCATTTT.

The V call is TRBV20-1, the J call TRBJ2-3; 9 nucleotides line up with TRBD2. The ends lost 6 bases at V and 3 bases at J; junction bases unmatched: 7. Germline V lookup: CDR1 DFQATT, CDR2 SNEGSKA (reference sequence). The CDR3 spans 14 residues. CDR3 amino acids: CSAAAGGRTDTQYF. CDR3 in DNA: TGCAGTGCGGCGGCGGGAGGGCGTACAGATACGCAGTATTTT.

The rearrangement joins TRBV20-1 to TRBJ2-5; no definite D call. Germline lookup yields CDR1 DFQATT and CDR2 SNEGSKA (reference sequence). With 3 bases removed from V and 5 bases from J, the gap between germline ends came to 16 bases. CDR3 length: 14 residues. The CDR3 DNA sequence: TGCAGTGCTAGGGGCTACCGCCTGATGGAGACCCAGTACTTC. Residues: CSARGYRLMETQYF.